These 23 T cell receptor beta chains originate from one sample sequenced in a study of technical replicates of blood from a handful of donors. Using immunoSEQ multiplex PCR, the repertoire was profiled, and TCRdb retains in-frame clones only, with some absent. The sample shows around 83,000 clones, 94% of them seen only once. The sample consisted of T cells isolated from PBMCs. The receptors were sampled from a human donor in good health.

The chain couples TRBV5-1 to TRBJ1-6, with a possible D match to TRBD1 (5 bases). Germline V gene lookup returns CDR1 SGHRS and CDR2 YFSETQ. The germline V and J ends were trimmed by 4 bases and 0 bases, with 14 bases remaining between them. This CDR3 has 17 residues. The CDR3 sequence is CASSPLDRSSYNSPLHF. In nucleotides, the CDR3 is TGCGCCAGCAGCCCCTTAGACAGAAGCTCCTATAATTCACCCCTCCACTTT.

The genes are TRBV11-2 and TRBJ2-5; TRBD2 is a possible D gene (6 bases). This CDR3 has 15 amino acids. CDR1 and CDR2 from the germline V gene are SGHAT and FQNNGV. Trimming took 5 bases from V and 3 from J, leaving 16 bases between them. Written as DNA, the CDR3 is TGTGCCAGCAGCGCGGGGCTTGTAGTGAAAGAGACCCAGTACTTC. Its protein product is CASSAGLVVKETQYF.

This rearrangement joins TRBV2 to TRBJ2-7; D possibly corresponds to TRBD1 (5 bases). Germline CDR1 is SNHLY and CDR2 is FYNNEI. CDR3 length: 15 amino acids. V lost 2 bases, J lost 0 bases, and 11 bases lay in between. The CDR3 DNA sequence: TGTGCCAGCAGTGAAAACAGGCAGAGCTCCTACGAGCAGTACTTC. This translates into CASSENRQSSYEQYF.

This clone was observed a single time. The V call is TRBV5-1, the J call TRBJ2-3; D not certain. The V gene's germline CDR1 is SGHRS and CDR2 YFSETQ. V was trimmed by 0 bases and J by 0 bases, leaving 5 bases between them. The CDR3 consists of 14 residues. CDR3 sequence reads: CASSLVSSTDTQYF. The DNA of the CDR3 is TGCGCCAGCAGCTTGGTGTCTAGCACAGATACGCAGTATTTT.

The chain uses TRBV12-5 and TRBJ2-2; 8 bases agree with TRBD1. Per germline, CDR1 LGHNT and CDR2 FRNRAP. The CDR3 runs 18 residues. V lost 0 bases and J lost 3; bases outside the gene matches: 9. As DNA, the CDR3 is TGTGCTAGTGGTTTGGTAACTAAGGACAGGGTGGACACCGGGGAGCTGTTTTTT. Translated: CASGLVTKDRVDTGELFF.

J is TRBJ2-5 and V is TRBV19; 9 bases line up with TRBD1. Trimming removed 9 bases from V and 3 bases from J; junction bases left unmatched: 5. The germline V gene has CDR1 LNHDA and CDR2 SQIVND (reference sequence). This CDR3 has 13 amino acids. CDR3 sequence reads: CARTGQGKETQYF. Here the CDR3 DNA reads TGTGCCAGGACCGGACAGGGGAAAGAGACCCAGTACTTC.

The chain recombines TRBV10-3 with TRBJ1-1, with a weak D call TRBD1 (6 bases). Germline V gene lookup returns CDR1 ENHRY and CDR2 SYGVKD. The CDR3 contains 15 residues. Trimming cost V 7 bases and J 1 base, with 16 bases left between them. CDR3 amino acids: CAITSGGLTNTEAFF. The CDR3 DNA reads TGTGCCATCACTTCGGGGGGGCTTACGAACACTGAAGCTTTCTTT.

The rearrangement uses TRBV5-1 and TRBJ2-5, with TRBD1 matching 8 bases. V dropped 4 bases and J dropped 4; count of bases not matched to a gene: 15. The CDR3 extends over 17 amino acids. Germline CDR1 SGHRS, CDR2 YFSETQ. The CDR3 is CASSQGQAGVYGETQYF. CDR3 nucleotides: TGCGCCAGCAGCCAGGGACAGGCTGGGGTATACGGAGAGACCCAGTACTTC.

The chain links TRBV5-1 to TRBJ2-7; 11 positions agree with TRBD2. Germline lookup yields CDR1 SGHRS and CDR2 YFSETQ. The CDR3 contains 15 residues. J gave up 6 bases and V 4 bases, and 9 bases lay outside the gene matches. CDR3 residues: CASSPGTSGRSEQYF. The DNA of the CDR3 is TGCGCCAGCAGCCCTGGGACTAGCGGAAGGTCCGAGCAGTACTTC.

The chain couples TRBV28 to TRBJ2-5; 7 bases are a match to TRBD1. CDR1 and CDR2 from the germline V gene are MDHEN and SYDVKM. The V and J ends lost 5 bases and 3 bases, in that order; junction bases with no gene match: 6. The CDR3 runs to 14 residues. CDR3 protein: CASSRTGTEETQYF. The CDR3 DNA sequence: TGTGCCAGCAGTAGAACCGGGACAGAAGAGACCCAGTACTTC. The full variable domain, in which reference TRBV28 and TRBJ2-5 provide the parts outside the CDR3, is DVKVTQSSRYLVKRTGEKVFLECVQDMDHENMFWYRQDPGLGLRLIYFSYDVKMKEKGDIPEGYSVSREKKERFSLILESASTNQTSMYLCASSRTGTEETQYFGPGTRLLVL.

The gene calls are TRBV27 and TRBJ2-1; 7 positions agree with TRBD2. J gave up 3 bases and V 1 base, and 3 bases lay outside the gene matches. Germline lookup yields CDR1 MNHEY and CDR2 SMNVEV (reference sequence). This CDR3 comprises 15 residues. The CDR3 loop is CASSLLGGDYNEQFF. DNA of the CDR3: TGTGCCAGCAGTTTATTGGGGGGGGACTACAATGAGCAGTTCTTC.

This clone showed up just once. The chain recombines TRBV5-6 with TRBJ1-3, with D perhaps TRBD1 (5 bases). V lost 5 bases and J 8 bases, leaving 17 bases between the germline ends. CDR3 length: 14 amino acids. The V gene's germline CDR1 is SGHDT and CDR2 YYEEEE. CDR3 region: CASRPSAGLDTIYF. DNA for the CDR3: TGTGCCAGCAGACCTTCAGCAGGGCTAGACACCATATATTTT.

There are a few counts of this clone. V gene TRBV7-9 combines with J gene TRBJ1-1; a possible D gene is TRBD1 (6 bases). Deletions cut 5 bases from V and 9 bases from J, with 13 bases between. Germline V CDR1 and CDR2: SEHNR, FQNEAQ (reference sequence). The CDR3 is 12 amino acids. DNA of the CDR3: TGTGCCAGCAGCCCGACAGGTTTTAAAGCTTTCTTT. Translation gives CASSPTGFKAFF.

This clone was seen only once. This chain connects TRBV28 to TRBJ2-7, with 7 bases that match TRBD2. V trimming: 5 bases; J trimming: 3 bases; junction bases outside the gene matches: 4. The length of the CDR3 is 13 residues. Germline loops: CDR1 MDHEN, CDR2 SYDVKM. The CDR3 nucleotides are TGTGCCAGCAGTCAGACTAGCTTCTACGAGCAGTACTTC. This codes for CASSQTSFYEQYF.

CDR3 in DNA: TGCGCCAGCAGCGAGGGACTTCCCAGCGAAAAACTGTTTTTT. It yields the protein CASSEGLPSEKLFF. The chain is built from TRBV5-1 and TRBJ1-4; possibly TRBD1 for D (5 bases). CDR3 length: 14 amino acids. CDR1 and CDR2 (germline): SGHRS, YFSETQ. V lost 4 bases and J 8 bases, leaving 15 bases between the germline ends.

The J gene is TRBJ1-1, the V gene TRBV6-6, with 7 bases matching TRBD1. J was trimmed by 6 bases and V by 6 bases; bases with no gene match: 10. Looked up from germline, CDR1 is MNHNY and CDR2 is SVGAGI (reference sequence). The CDR3 runs to 14 residues. The CDR3 region is CASRRQGVGAEAFF. The CDR3 DNA reads TGTGCCAGCAGACGACAGGGCGTGGGGGCTGAAGCTTTCTTT.

The V and J genes are TRBV19 and TRBJ1-4; TRBD1 agrees at 7 bases. CDR1 and CDR2 from the germline V gene are LNHDA and SQIVND (reference sequence). The V gene end was trimmed by 5 bases and the J gene end by 0 bases; junction bases not matched to a gene: 3. The CDR3 loop spans 15 amino acids. The CDR3 sequence is CASSQGQATNEKLFF. CDR3 sequence (DNA): TGTGCCAGTAGTCAAGGACAGGCAACTAATGAAAAACTGTTTTTT.

This clone appeared once. This chain links TRBV12-5 with TRBJ1-4; tentative D call: TRBD1 (6 bases). The CDR3 extends over 18 amino acids. Trimming left V 3 bases short and J 0 bases short, with 17 bases between. Germline V gene lookup returns CDR1 LGHNT and CDR2 FRNRAP. The CDR3 loop reads CASGFQSTGSTTNEKLFF. In DNA form, the CDR3 reads TGTGCTAGTGGTTTCCAATCGACAGGTAGTACAACTAATGAAAAACTGTTTTTT.

The V gene is TRBV5-4, the J gene TRBJ2-5; weak D call: TRBD2 (6 bases). V was trimmed by 4 bases and J by 5 bases, leaving 18 bases between them. Germline loops: CDR1 SGHNT, CDR2 YYREEE (reference sequence). There are 15 residues in the CDR3. The CDR3 DNA reads TGTGCCAGCAGCCCAAGGAGGGGTGGGCGGGAGACCCAGTACTTC. Protein: CASSPRRGGRETQYF.

The chain employs TRBV5-1 and TRBJ2-3; TRBD2 agrees at 10 bases. The V gene's germline CDR1 is SGHRS and CDR2 YFSETQ. Unmatched junction bases numbered 4, after V lost 5 bases and J lost 1 base. CDR3 size: 15 residues. The DNA of the CDR3 is TGCGCCAGCAGTACTAGCGGGGTAGGCACAGATACGCAGTATTTT. Amino acid sequence: CASSTSGVGTDTQYF.

The chain uses TRBV19 and TRBJ2-2; 10 nucleotides line up with TRBD2. With 0 bases clipped from V and 7 bases from J, the junction kept 5 bases outside the gene matches. CDR1 LNHDA and CDR2 SQIVND come from the germline V gene (reference sequence). The CDR3 sequence is 16 residues long. As DNA, the CDR3 is TGTGCCAGTAGTATAGAGTCAGCGGGAGGGGTCGGGGAGCTGTTTTTT. Translated, it gives CASSIESAGGVGELFF.

This sequence joins TRBV6-5 and TRBJ2-5; D remains unclear. Looked up from germline, CDR1 is MNHEY and CDR2 is SVGAGI. This CDR3 is 13 amino acids long. V shed 7 bases and J shed 2 bases, with 11 bases lying between them. The CDR3 coding sequence is TGTGCCAGCATACCACCAGGACAAGAGACCCAGTACTTC. Protein product: CASIPPGQETQYF.

V is TRBV13 and J is TRBJ2-5; TRBD2 agrees at 16 bases. The CDR3 is 18 residues long. Germline V lookup: CDR1 PRHDT, CDR2 FYEKMQ (reference sequence). The trim removed 5 bases at V and 0 bases at J, leaving 6 bases unmatched. The CDR3 DNA follows: TGTGCCAGCAGCCCGGGACTAGCGGGAGGGCCTAACCAAGAGACCCAGTACTTC. It is translated as CASSPGLAGGPNQETQYF.